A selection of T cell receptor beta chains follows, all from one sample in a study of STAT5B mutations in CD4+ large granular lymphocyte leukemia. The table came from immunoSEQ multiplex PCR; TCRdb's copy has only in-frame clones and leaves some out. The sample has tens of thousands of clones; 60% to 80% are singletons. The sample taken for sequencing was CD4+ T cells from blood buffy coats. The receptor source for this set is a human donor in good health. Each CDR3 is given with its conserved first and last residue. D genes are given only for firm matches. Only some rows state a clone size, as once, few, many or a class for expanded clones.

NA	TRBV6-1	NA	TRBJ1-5	CASSEGRRQPQHF	TGTGCCAGCAGTGAGGGGCGCCGGCAGCCCCAGCATTTT
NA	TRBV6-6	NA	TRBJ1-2	CASTQSNYGYTF	TGTGCCAGCACGCAGTCTAACTATGGCTACACCTTC
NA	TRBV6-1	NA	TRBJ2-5	CASSEEGTASREAQYF	TGTGCCAGCAGTGAAGAGGGGACTGCATCAAGAGAGGCCCAGTACTTC
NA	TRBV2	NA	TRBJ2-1	CASSEITFSNEQFF	TGTGCCAGCAGTGAAATCACGTTCTCTAATGAGCAGTTCTTC
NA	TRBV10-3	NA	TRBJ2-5	CASGWGQETQYF	TGTGCCTCCGGTTGGGGCCAAGAGACCCAGTACTTC
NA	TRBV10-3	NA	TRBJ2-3	CAISDSADTQYF	TGTGCCATCAGTGATTCGGCGGATACGCAGTATTTT
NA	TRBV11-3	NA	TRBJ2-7	CASSLDPATREQYF	TGTGCCAGCAGCTTAGATCCGGCCACTAGGGAGCAGTACTTC
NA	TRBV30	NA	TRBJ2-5	CAWSDWNQETQYF	TGTGCCTGGAGTGACTGGAACCAAGAGACCCAGTACTTC
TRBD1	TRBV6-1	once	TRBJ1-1	CASSEGTGGRTEAFF	TGTGCCAGCAGTGAAGGGACAGGGGGTAGGACTGAAGCTTTCTTT
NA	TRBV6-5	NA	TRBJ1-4	CASSYSTVEKLFF	TGTGCCAGCAGTTACTCGACGGTAGAAAAACTGTTTTTT
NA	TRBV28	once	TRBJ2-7	CASTLGSTYEQYF	TGTGCCAGCACATTGGGTTCAACCTACGAGCAGTACTTC
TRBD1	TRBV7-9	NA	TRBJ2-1	CASSGETGRNEQFF	TGTGCCAGCAGCGGGGAGACAGGGCGGAATGAGCAGTTCTTC
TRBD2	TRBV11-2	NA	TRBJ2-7	CASNRGGEGVFEQYF	TGTGCCAGCAACCGCGGGGGGGAGGGAGTTTTCGAGCAGTACTTC
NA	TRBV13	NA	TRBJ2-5	CASSSNSRDSTETQYF	TGTGCCAGCAGCTCAAACTCTCGGGACTCAACGGAGACCCAGTACTTC
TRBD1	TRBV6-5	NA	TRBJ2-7	CASGRTGGVYEQYF	TGTGCCAGCGGTCGGACAGGGGGCGTTTACGAGCAGTACTTC
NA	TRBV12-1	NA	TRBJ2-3	CASRRLKPSIPSHTDTQYF	TGTGCCAGCAGACGACTAAAACCTTCCATCCCATCCCACACAGATACGCAGTATTTT
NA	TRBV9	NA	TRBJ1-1	CASSVGTLDGAFF	TGTGCCAGCAGCGTAGGTACCTTGGACGGAGCTTTCTTT
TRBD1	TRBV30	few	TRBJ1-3	CAWSVAGQVSGNTIYF	TGTGCCTGGAGCGTGGCGGGACAGGTCTCTGGAAACACCATATATTTT
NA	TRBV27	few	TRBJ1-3	CASSSHDSSGNTIYF	TGTGCCAGCAGCTCACACGACAGCTCTGGAAACACCATATATTTT
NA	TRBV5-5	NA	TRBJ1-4	CASSSTATNEKLFF	TGTGCCAGCAGCTCGACGGCAACTAATGAAAAACTGTTTTTT
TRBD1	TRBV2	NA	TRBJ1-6	CASSTGTARSPLHF	TGTGCCAGCAGTACCGGGACAGCTCGATCACCCCTCCACTTT
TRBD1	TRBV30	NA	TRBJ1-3	CAWSVLSGGENTIYF	TGTGCCTGGAGTGTACTTTCAGGGGGGGAAAACACCATATATTTT
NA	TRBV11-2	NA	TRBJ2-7	CASRSRDNKPYEQYF	TGTGCCAGCAGATCCCGGGACAACAAACCCTACGAGCAGTACTTC
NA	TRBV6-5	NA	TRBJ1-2	CASSFDNYGYTF	TGTGCCAGCAGTTTTGACAACTATGGCTACACCTTC
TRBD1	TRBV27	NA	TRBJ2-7	CASSLDRGGSSYEQYF	TGTGCCAGCAGTCTTGACAGGGGTGGTTCGTCCTACGAGCAGTACTTC
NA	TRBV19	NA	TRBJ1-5	CASLIGVYSNQPQHF	TGTGCCAGTTTAATCGGGGTTTATAGCAATCAGCCCCAGCATTTT
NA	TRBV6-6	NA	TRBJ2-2	CASSYSNTGELFF	TGTGCCAGCAGTTACTCGAATACCGGGGAGCTGTTTTTT
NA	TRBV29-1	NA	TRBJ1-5	CSVGDSLNQPQHF	TGCAGCGTTGGAGACAGCCTTAATCAGCCCCAGCATTTT
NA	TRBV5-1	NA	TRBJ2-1	CASSFAGINEQFF	TGCGCCAGCAGCTTTGCAGGGATTAATGAGCAGTTCTTC
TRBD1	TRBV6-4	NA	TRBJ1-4	CASSDSTNRPPTGRNEKLFF	TGTGCCAGCAGTGACTCGACTAACCGACCCCCGACAGGGCGGAATGAAAAACTGTTTTTT
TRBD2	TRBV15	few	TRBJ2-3	CATSRGGGRLTDTQYF	TGTGCCACCAGCAGAGGTGGCGGGAGGTTAACAGATACGCAGTATTTT
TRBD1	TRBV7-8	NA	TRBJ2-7	CASSLATGGISYEQYF	TGTGCCAGCAGCTTAGCGACAGGGGGGATCTCCTACGAGCAGTACTTC
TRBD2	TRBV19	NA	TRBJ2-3	CASRGLAGRKTSTDTQYF	TGTGCCAGTAGGGGACTAGCGGGTCGTAAAACTAGCACAGATACGCAGTATTTT
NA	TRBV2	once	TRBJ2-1	CASSVYNPPQKQFF	TGTGCCAGCAGCGTATATAACCCGCCACAGAAGCAGTTCTTC
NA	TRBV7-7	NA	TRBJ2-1	CASSSRQVRLNNEQFF	TGTGCCAGCAGCTCCCGACAGGTTCGTCTTAACAATGAGCAGTTCTTC
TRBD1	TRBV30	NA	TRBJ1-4	CAWSSWTGGGHGNEKLFF	TGTGCCTGGAGTTCCTGGACAGGGGGCGGTCATGGTAATGAAAAACTGTTTTTT
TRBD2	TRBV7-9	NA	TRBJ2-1	CASSSWTSGSDEQFF	TGTGCCAGCAGCTCCTGGACTAGCGGGAGCGATGAGCAGTTCTTC
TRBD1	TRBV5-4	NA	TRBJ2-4	CASSLEGADIQYF	TGTGCCAGCAGCTTGGAGGGGGCGGACATTCAGTACTTC
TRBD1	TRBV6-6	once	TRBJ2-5	CASNAPGGIQETQYF	TGTGCCAGCAATGCTCCAGGGGGAATACAAGAGACCCAGTACTTC